This T cell receptor (beta chain) was captured by sequencing in a study of T cell responses to AZD1222 COVID-19 vaccine. Sequencing was performed with immunoSEQ multiplex PCR; in TCRdb, only in-frame clones are kept and a portion is missing. The table has tens of thousands of clones, approximately 90% seen once. Concerning this clone: Its target is not known.

Whole-study findings and limits: Donor demographics were predominantly white British with a female majority; clonal diversity may be underestimated.

This CDR3 has 16 residues. Germline V gives CDR1 MNHEY, CDR2 SMNVEV (reference sequence). V lost 2 bases, J lost 3 bases, and 11 bases lay in between. The V and J genes are TRBV27 and TRBJ2-6; D is unclear. Material: peripheral blood, obtained on day 0 of AZD1222 vaccination. This receptor was obtained from an adult in good health. The CDR3 coding sequence is TGTGCCAGCAGTTTAATCCTCCTAGGTGGGGCCAACGTCCTGACTTTC. This sequence encodes CASSLILLGGANVLTF.